The 25 T cell receptor beta chains below all came from one sample that was sequenced in a study of T cells in Graves' hyperthyroidism and ophthalmopathy. The TCR beta CDR3 regions underwent amplification using RNA transcripts as the source. An initial round of RT-PCR targeting the TCR CDR3 relied on the HTBI primer set. MiXCR was run by TCRdb on the multiplex PCR reads, yielding one entry per CDR3 protein. The data show fewer than 750,000 distinct CDR3 sequences, more than 14% seen once. Sequences were obtained from blood. Receptors were obtained from a woman aged 45 to 65 with Graves' ophthalmopathy.

Ten or more counts support this clonotype. CDR3 in amino acids: CASSMSTDTQYF. The CDR3 coding sequence is TGTGCCAGCAGCATGAGCACAGATACGCAGTATTTT. J is TRBJ2-3 and V is TRBV7-6, with D unresolved. V gave up 5 bases and J gave up 0 bases, with 3 bases separating them. Germline CDR1 reads SGHVS; CDR2 reads FNYEAQ. The CDR3 totals 12 residues.

About this clonotype: Likely a read error: the CDR3 ends without its conserved phenylalanine or tryptophan. V and J are TRBV19 and TRBJ2-2; TRBD1 is a possible D gene (5 bases). This CDR3 contains 14 residues. Germline V gene data show CDR1 as LNHDA and CDR2 as SQIVND (reference sequence). CDR3 in DNA: TGTGCCAGTAGTGTAGACAGTCCCGCCGGGGAGCTGTTTATT. This encodes CASSVDSPAGELFI.

This clonotype was seen a handful of times. The chain employs TRBV19 and TRBJ2-7, with a possible D match to TRBD2 (6 bases). CDR1 and CDR2 (germline): LNHDA, SQIVND (reference sequence). V lost 6 bases to trimming and J lost 2 bases, with 17 bases between them. The CDR3 is 15 residues long. CDR3 DNA: TGTGCCAGTAGCAAGAGCGGGCCTGGCGCCTACGAGCAGTACTTC. Translation: CASSKSGPGAYEQYF.

V usage is TRBV14 and J usage is TRBJ2-1; 9 bases line up with TRBD1. The CDR3 spans 17 residues. CDR1 and CDR2 (germline): SGHDN, FVKESK. V shed 5 bases, J shed 6 bases, and the junction held 14 bases outside the gene matches. The CDR3 loop reads CASSDISGQGPSNEQFF. CDR3 in DNA: TGTGCCAGCAGCGATATATCGGGACAGGGTCCTTCCAATGAGCAGTTCTTC.

Many counts were recorded for this clonotype. This chain uses TRBV2 with TRBJ1-1; no clear D. V gave up 7 bases and J gave up 11 bases, with 14 bases separating them. Per the germline V gene, CDR1 is SNHLY and CDR2 is FYNNEI. The CDR3 has 11 amino acids. The CDR3 region is CASTGIQRAFF. The DNA for the CDR3 is TGTGCCAGCACGGGGATACAAAGGGCTTTCTTT. Complete variable domain (other parts from reference TRBV2 and TRBJ1-1): EPEVTQTPSHQVTQMGQEVILRCVPISNHLYFYWYRQILGQKVEFLVSFYNNEISEKSEIFDDQFSVERPDGSNFTLKIRSTKLEDSAMYFCASTGIQRAFFGQGTRLTVV.

The V call is TRBV28, the J call TRBJ2-7; TRBD1 matches 7 bases. Germline loops: CDR1 MDHEN, CDR2 SYDVKM. Germline trimming cut 5 bases from V and 4 bases from J; bases unmatched to any gene: 5. CDR3 length: 13 residues. Written as DNA, the CDR3 is TGTGCCAGCAGTATCGGCAGGGGGTACGAGCAGTACTTC. This codes for CASSIGRGYEQYF. Filled out from reference TRBV28 and TRBJ2-7, the complete variable domain reads DVKVTQSSRYLVKRTGEKVFLECVQDMDHENMFWYRQDPGLGLRLIYFSYDVKMKEKGDIPEGYSVSREKKERFSLILESASTNQTSMYLCASSIGRGYEQYFGPGTRLTVT.

This clonotype was seen many times. The chain carries TRBV7-2 and TRBJ2-1; tentative D call: TRBD2 (7 bases). The germline V gene has CDR1 SGHTA and CDR2 FQGNSA. The CDR3 has 17 amino acids. Trimming left V 3 bases short and J 6 bases short, with 21 bases between. CDR3 region: CASSFPGGGPRGNEQFF. The CDR3 DNA follows: TGTGCCAGCAGCTTCCCTGGCGGGGGCCCTAGGGGCAATGAGCAGTTCTTC.

The V call is TRBV3-1, the J call TRBJ1-5; D is ambiguous. This CDR3 is built from 13 residues. Trimming took 2 bases from V and 2 from J, leaving 4 bases between them. CDR1 and CDR2 from the germline V gene are LGHDT and YNNKEL (reference sequence). CDR3 bases: TGTGCCAGCAGCCAAAACCGCAATCAGCCCCAGCATTTT. Translated, it gives CASSQNRNQPQHF.

The chain employs TRBV15 and TRBJ1-2; a weak D match, TRBD1 (5 bases). Trimming stripped 3 bases from V and 5 bases from J, with 22 bases between. The CDR3 length is 17 residues. Looked up from germline, CDR1 is LNHNV and CDR2 is YYDKDF (reference sequence). The CDR3 coding sequence is TGTGCCACCAGCAGGGAACTCCCCGCCGGGGCTCCTTATGGCTACACCTTC. Translation gives CATSRELPAGAPYGYTF.

This clonotype was counted many times. V and J are TRBV7-8 and TRBJ2-1; D may match TRBD1 or TRBD2 (5 bases each). The length of the CDR3 is 15 residues. Germline V CDR1 and CDR2: SGHVS, FQNEAQ. V lost 1 base, J lost 6 bases, and 13 bases lay in between. The CDR3 region has the DNA TGTGCCAGCAGCTTAGGTACGGGACGGGTCAATGAGCAGTTCTTC. Its protein is CASSLGTGRVNEQFF. The variable domain in full, completed from reference TRBV7-8 and TRBJ2-1, reads GAGVSQSPRYKVAKRGQDVALRCDPISGHVSLFWYQQALGQGPEFLTYFQNEAQLDKSGLPSDRFFAERPEGSVSTLKIQRTQQEDSAVYLCASSLGTGRVNEQFFGPGTRLTVL.

This clonotype was observed at least ten times. The chain recombines TRBV4-2 with TRBJ2-3; 14 nucleotides match TRBD2. The length of the CDR3 is 17 residues. V lost 4 bases, J lost 3 bases, and 6 bases stayed unmatched. Germline CDR1 reads LGHNA; CDR2 reads YNFKEQ. Here the CDR3 DNA reads TGTGCCAGCAGCCCCGGGACTAGCGGGAGCCCTACAGATACGCAGTATTTT. It specifies CASSPGTSGSPTDTQYF.

This clonotype was recorded at least ten times. The CDR3 coding sequence is TGTGCCAGCAGCTCTAGCGAGTACCAAGAGACCCAGTACTTC. Its translation: CASSSSEYQETQYF. This chain links TRBV11-2 with TRBJ2-5; the D gene is possibly TRBD2 (6 bases). The germline V gene encodes CDR1 SGHAT and CDR2 FQNNGV. Trimming took 4 bases from V and 0 from J, leaving 9 bases between them. The CDR3 is 14 residues long.

The V gene is TRBV10-3, the J gene TRBJ2-1, with 7 bases lining up with TRBD2. Germline values: CDR1 ENHRY, CDR2 SYGVKD. The J segment lost 5 bases and the V segment lost 6 bases, leaving 10 bases of the junction unmatched. CDR3 length: 15 amino acids. CDR3: CAIRQRDQRNNEQFF. In DNA form, the CDR3 reads TGTGCCATCAGGCAGCGGGACCAACGCAACAATGAGCAGTTCTTC.

The chain joins TRBV4-2 to TRBJ1-2; D perhaps matches TRBD1 (5 bases). From germline, CDR1 is LGHNA and CDR2 YNFKEQ. V dropped 0 bases and J dropped 2 bases, with 10 bases sitting between them. The CDR3 is 15 amino acids. The CDR3 region is CASSQDLAGNYGYTF. The CDR3 DNA sequence: TGTGCCAGCAGCCAAGATCTGGCAGGGAACTATGGCTACACCTTC.

This clonotype has more than one count but fewer than ten. The junction departs from the called germline gene at one end, perhaps through a read error. The chain uses TRBV27 and TRBJ1-4; D may be TRBD1 (5 bases). The CDR3 runs 16 residues. The germline V gene has CDR1 MNHEY and CDR2 SMNVEV (reference sequence). DNA for the CDR3: TGTGCCAGCAGCTTATCGATGTGGGGGGGGAATGAAAAACTGTTTTTT. Translated, it gives CASSLSMWGGNEKLFF.

The sample holds a few counts of this clonotype. This sequence joins TRBV27 and TRBJ2-7; 9 bases are shared with TRBD1. Trimming removed 5 bases from V and 3 bases from J; junction bases left unmatched: 8. In germline, CDR1 is MNHEY, CDR2 SMNVEV (reference sequence). The CDR3 is 15 amino acids. The CDR3 coding sequence is TGTGCCAGCAGTCGGCGACAGGGGGGGAACTACGAGCAGTACTTC. Its translation: CASSRRQGGNYEQYF.

This clonotype occurred a few times. V is TRBV18 and J is TRBJ2-1; D gene uncertain. CDR1 is KGHSH, CDR2 LQKENI, per germline. CDR3 size: 15 residues. Trimming took 4 bases from V and 4 from J, leaving 14 bases between them. As DNA, the CDR3 is TGTGCCAGCTCACTTAGATCGACTGGATACAATGAGCAGTTCTTC. Its protein is CASSLRSTGYNEQFF.

This clonotype was seen a handful of times. The rearrangement uses TRBV5-5 and TRBJ2-5; no definite D call. The V end was cut by 0 bases, the J end by 1 base, with 7 bases between. Germline V CDR1 and CDR2: SGHKS, YYEKEE (reference sequence). The CDR3 spans 14 residues. The CDR3 coding sequence is TGTGCCAGCAGCTTGGTGGGGTTCCAAGAGACCCAGTACTTC. This codes for CASSLVGFQETQYF. The variable domain in full, with the rest retrieved from reference TRBV5-5 and TRBJ2-5, is DAGVTQSPTHLIKTRGQQVTLRCSPISGHKSVSWYQQVLGQGPQFIFQYYEKEERGRGNFPDRFSARQFPNYSSELNVNALLLGDSALYLCASSLVGFQETQYFGPGTRLLVL.

The chain employs TRBV18 and TRBJ2-2; 8 bases agree with TRBD1. V dropped 6 bases and J dropped 3; count of bases not matched to a gene: 15. Germline CDR1 reads KGHSH; CDR2 reads LQKENI. This CDR3 has 18 amino acids. DNA for the CDR3: TGTGCCAGCTCGCACCACCCGTTGACAGGGGAGGACACCGGGGAGCTGTTTTTT. Encoded protein: CASSHHPLTGEDTGELFF.

This clonotype was counted at least ten times. The rearrangement uses TRBV18 and TRBJ1-2, with D tentatively TRBD1 (6 bases). The CDR3 covers 14 residues. CDR1 and CDR2 (germline): KGHSH, LQKENI. V gave up 5 bases and J gave up 7 bases, with 17 bases separating them. This CDR3 is CASSSKQQGFGYTF. CDR3 in DNA: TGTGCCAGCTCATCCAAACAACAGGGATTTGGCTACACCTTC.

This clonotype was picked up one time. The V call is TRBV29-1, the J call TRBJ1-2; tentative D call: TRBD1 (6 bases). The CDR3 has 13 amino acids. CDR1 is SQVTM and CDR2 is ANQGSEA in the germline V gene. V lost 4 bases and J lost 1, with 10 bases in between. CDR3 sequence reads: CSVGDIFNYGYTF. Written as DNA, the CDR3 is TGCAGCGTTGGGGACATCTTTAACTATGGCTACACCTTC.

This clonotype was counted many times. Relative to the germline gene, one junction end is altered; a read error may explain this. This rearrangement joins TRBV28 to TRBJ2-6, with 8 bases lining up with TRBD1. Germline values: CDR1 MDHEN, CDR2 SYDVKM. The CDR3 sequence is 14 residues long. The CDR3 sequence is CASSRRDRPSESDF. Written as DNA, the CDR3 is TGTGCCAGCAGCCGCCGGGACAGGCCTTCCGAGTCTGACTTC.

In this sample, this clonotype turned up many times. This rearrangement joins TRBV11-3 to TRBJ2-1; TRBD2 matches 9 bases. The CDR3 spans 17 residues. In germline, CDR1 is SGHNT, CDR2 YENEEA. The junction had 15 bases not matched to a gene; V was cut back by 5 bases and J by 7 bases. The CDR3 sequence: CASSLEFGLARGNEQFF. Written as DNA, the CDR3 is TGTGCCAGCAGCCTTGAATTCGGACTAGCGAGGGGGAATGAGCAGTTCTTC.

The chain couples TRBV5-1 to TRBJ2-1, with TRBD2 matching over 15 bases. Germline values: CDR1 SGHRS, CDR2 YFSETQ. The CDR3 contains 18 residues. After removal of 4 bases from V and 6 bases from J, the junction contained 11 bases not matched to a gene. CDR3 nucleotides: TGCGCCAGCAGCCCGGGACTAGCGGGAGGAGGGGGGCCCAATGAGCAGTTCTTC. Translating gives CASSPGLAGGGGPNEQFF. The whole variable domain, remainder taken from reference TRBV5-1 and TRBJ2-1, is KAGVTQTPRYLIKTRGQQVTLSCSPISGHRSVSWYQQTPGQGLQFLFEYFSETQRNKGNFPGRFSGRQFSNSRSEMNVSTLELGDSALYLCASSPGLAGGGGPNEQFFGPGTRLTVL.

The chain joins TRBV19 to TRBJ1-6; D is uncertain. Germline-derived CDR1 and CDR2 are LNHDA and SQIVND (reference sequence). The CDR3 has 16 residues. Deletions cut 4 bases from V and 0 bases from J, with 10 bases between. This CDR3 reads CASSTGRSSYNSPLHF. In DNA form, the CDR3 reads TGTGCCAGTAGTACAGGACGGAGCTCCTATAATTCACCCCTCCACTTT.